This T cell receptor beta chain derives from a study of shared clonotypes between healthy human individuals. General observations from the study: Clonotypes which were not shared had lower generation probabilities than clonotypes that all four donors shared. Between a few donors, naive CD4 clonotypes were shared at a level of about 5%. An effect of sequencing depth on clonotype sharing among donors was expected. Estimated richness values were generally larger in naive subsets than in memory subsets.

Sequenced by immunoSEQ multiplex PCR; TCRdb stores in-frame clones only, minus some. The table lists 180,000 or so clones, 85% to 95% of them singletons. As to this clone: The antigen is undetermined.

Germline CDR1 and CDR2: SQVTM and ANQGSEA. Trimming stripped 5 bases from V and 1 base from J, with 11 bases between. There are 14 residues in the CDR3. The chain joins TRBV29-1 to TRBJ2-2; D remains unclear. The receptor was isolated from a woman in her twenties or thirties in good health. The material sequenced was naive CD4+ T cells sorted from blood. The subset here: CD45RA+ positively selected. The CDR3 coding sequence is TGCAGCGTTATGTTAACAGTGAACACCGGGGAGCTGTTTTTT. This sequence encodes CSVMLTVNTGELFF.